These T cell receptor beta chains were read from a single sample in a study of patients and donors after allogeneic stem cell transplantation. A single record per CDR3 protein comes from TCRdb applying MiXCR to the RT-PCR reads. The profile shows more than 75,000 distinct CDR3 sequences, about 5% of them singletons. What was sequenced was blood, either unsorted or a sorted T cell fraction (not recorded which). These receptors all come from a human donor who was either an allogeneic HSCT recipient or a stem cell or donor lymphocyte infusion donor (not recorded which). It is not recorded whose cells these are; they may come from a transplant donor. CDR3s include the opening cysteine and the closing phenylalanine or tryptophan. A D gene is named only where the DNA matches it firmly. For some rows the clone size is stated as once, few or many, or as a class when expanded; others skip it.

CDR3: CASSSGQGVTNEQFF
DNA: TGCGCCAGCAGCTCAGGACAGGGGGTCACGAATGAGCAGTTCTTC
D: TRBD1
V: TRBV5-1
size: many
J: TRBJ2-1

CDR3: CASSPMGQGFDYGYTF
DNA: TGTGCCAGCAGTCCAATGGGACAGGGGTTCGACTATGGCTACACCTTC
D: TRBD1
V: TRBV27
size: many
J: TRBJ1-2

CDR3: CASSLGSGNEQFF
DNA: TGTGCCAGCAGCCTCGGGAGCGGGAATGAGCAGTTCTTC
D: -
V: TRBV4-2
size: many
J: TRBJ2-1

CDR3: CSATGGGTNTDTQYF
DNA: TGCAGTGCGACGGGGGGAGGAACTAACACAGATACGCAGTATTTT
D: TRBD2
V: TRBV20-1
size: many
J: TRBJ2-3

CDR3: CASSPRGGERGTEAFF
DNA: TGTGCCAGCTCACCAAGGGGGGGCGAGAGAGGCACTGAAGCTTTCTTT
D: -
V: TRBV18
size: many
J: TRBJ1-1

CDR3: CASSFDWGNNSPLHF
DNA: TGTGCCAGCAGTTTTGATTGGGGAAATAATTCACCCCTCCACTTT
D: -
V: TRBV12-3/TRBV12-4
size: many
J: TRBJ1-6

CDR3: CASSQPTRTSSYEQYF
DNA: TGCGCCAGCAGCCAGCCGACAAGAACGAGCTCCTACGAGCAGTACTTC
D: -
V: TRBV4-1
size: -
J: TRBJ2-7

CDR3: CASSLVQGASRNEQFF
DNA: TGTGCCAGCAGCTTAGTCCAGGGGGCATCCCGCAATGAGCAGTTCTTC
D: TRBD1
V: TRBV7-8
size: many
J: TRBJ2-1

CDR3: CASSEAGVNQPQHF
DNA: TGCGCCAGCAGTGAGGCAGGGGTCAATCAGCCCCAGCATTTT
D: -
V: TRBV10-1
size: many
J: TRBJ1-5

CDR3: CASKPGGGGATGELFF
DNA: TGCGCCAGCAAACCCGGGGGCGGGGGGGCCACCGGGGAGCTGTTTTTT
D: TRBD2
V: TRBV10-2
size: many
J: TRBJ2-2

CDR3: CASGLGGIGNTDTQYF
DNA: TGTGCCAGCGGCCTAGGGGGAATAGGGAACACAGATACGCAGTATTTT
D: -
V: TRBV7-3
size: -
J: TRBJ2-3

CDR3: CASSEGQQDRYTF
DNA: TGTGCCAGCAGTGAAGGGCAGCAGGACCGCTACACCTTC
D: -
V: TRBV6-1
size: few
J: TRBJ1-2

CDR3: CASSESYYNEQFF
DNA: TGCGCCAGCAGTGAGTCGTATTACAATGAGCAGTTCTTC
D: -
V: TRBV10-1
size: many
J: TRBJ2-1

CDR3: CASSLGYRGRGNQPQHF
DNA: TGTGCCAGCAGTTTAGGTTACAGGGGTAGGGGCAATCAGCCCCAGCATTTT
D: TRBD1
V: TRBV28
size: many
J: TRBJ1-5

CDR3: CASSWLTGELFF
DNA: TGTGCTAGCAGCTGGCTAACCGGGGAGCTGTTTTTT
D: -
V: TRBV7-7
size: many
J: TRBJ2-2

CDR3: CSARGPSGGYNEQFF
DNA: TGCAGTGCTAGAGGCCCTAGCGGAGGCTACAATGAGCAGTTCTTC
D: TRBD2
V: TRBV20-1
size: few
J: TRBJ2-1

CDR3: CSASIFGQNTDTQYF
DNA: TGCAGTGCTAGTATCTTTGGACAGAACACAGATACGCAGTATTTT
D: -
V: TRBV20-1
size: many
J: TRBJ2-3

CDR3: CASSLVLRQGAYGYTF
DNA: TGTGCCAGCAGTTTAGTCTTGAGACAGGGGGCCTATGGCTACACCTTC
D: TRBD1
V: TRBV12-3/TRBV12-4
size: few
J: TRBJ1-2

CDR3: CASSLRAGTGRNTEAFF
DNA: TGTGCCAGCAGTTTAAGGGCCGGGACAGGGAGGAACACTGAAGCTTTCTTT
D: TRBD1
V: TRBV12-3/TRBV12-4
size: many
J: TRBJ1-1

CDR3: CASSKDRGSGANVLTF
DNA: TGTGCCAGCAGCAAGGACAGGGGGTCCGGGGCCAACGTCCTGACTTTC
D: TRBD1
V: TRBV28
size: medium-sized
J: TRBJ2-6

CDR3: CAWSGSGANVLTF
DNA: TGTGCCTGGTCCGGCTCTGGGGCCAACGTCCTGACTTTC
D: -
V: TRBV30
size: many
J: TRBJ2-6

CDR3: CASSSDRGLYGYTF
DNA: TGTGCCAGCAGTTCCGACAGGGGGCTATATGGCTACACCTTC
D: TRBD1
V: TRBV12-3/TRBV12-4
size: many
J: TRBJ1-2

CDR3: CASSFGTGHRPYGYTF
DNA: TGTGCCAGCAGCTTCGGGACAGGGCATAGACCTTATGGCTACACCTTC
D: TRBD1
V: TRBV7-9
size: many
J: TRBJ1-2

CDR3: CSVRGTALSEQYF
DNA: TGCAGCGTGCGCGGGACAGCCCTCTCCGAGCAGTACTTC
D: -
V: TRBV29-1
size: many
J: TRBJ2-7

CDR3: CASSVDGRDTEAFF
DNA: TGTGCCAGCAGCGTAGATGGGAGGGACACTGAAGCTTTCTTT
D: -
V: TRBV9
size: many
J: TRBJ1-1

CDR3: CASFPTGTNTEAFF
DNA: TGTGCCAGCTTCCCGACAGGTACTAACACTGAAGCTTTCTTT
D: -
V: TRBV12-3/TRBV12-4
size: many
J: TRBJ1-1

CDR3: CASNFRGGYGYTF
DNA: TGTGCCAGTAACTTCCGAGGGGGGTACGGCTACACCTTC
D: -
V: TRBV19
size: few
J: TRBJ1-2

CDR3: CASSALADSYNEQFF
DNA: TGTGCCAGCAGCGCGCTAGCGGACTCCTACAATGAGCAGTTCTTC
D: -
V: TRBV21-1
size: many
J: TRBJ2-1

CDR3: CASSPRDTSYGYTF
DNA: TGTGCCAGCAGCCCCCGGGACACAAGCTATGGCTACACCTTC
D: -
V: TRBV7-8
size: few
J: TRBJ1-2

CDR3: CASSQLAGEQFF
DNA: TGTGCCAGCAGCCAACTGGCAGGGGAGCAGTTCTTC
D: -
V: TRBV3-1
size: many
J: TRBJ2-1

CDR3: CSARDQTGRQETQYF
DNA: TGCAGTGCTAGAGATCAAACAGGGAGGCAAGAGACCCAGTACTTC
D: -
V: TRBV20-1
size: many
J: TRBJ2-5

CDR3: CASSQGGLAGRANTGELFF
DNA: TGCGCCAGCAGCCAAGGAGGACTAGCGGGAAGGGCGAACACCGGGGAGCTGTTTTTT
D: TRBD2
V: TRBV4-1
size: many
J: TRBJ2-2

CDR3: CASSKDSTDTQYF
DNA: TGTGCCAGCAGCAAGGATAGCACAGATACGCAGTATTTT
D: -
V: TRBV5-4
size: many
J: TRBJ2-3

CDR3: CASSSHDDRGAGSPLHF
DNA: TGTGCCAGCAGCTCGCATGACGATAGGGGCGCGGGCTCACCCCTCCACTTT
D: -
V: TRBV7-9
size: many
J: TRBJ1-6

CDR3: CSVGFIANAADTQYF
DNA: TGCAGCGTTGGTTTCATAGCTAACGCGGCAGATACGCAGTATTTT
D: -
V: TRBV29-1
size: many
J: TRBJ2-3

CDR3: CASRVRGDEQYF
DNA: TGTGCCAGCAGAGTAAGAGGGGACGAGCAGTACTTC
D: -
V: TRBV2
size: many
J: TRBJ2-7

CDR3: CASSLPPRLAGVRNEQFF
DNA: TGTGCCAGCAGCTTACCGCCGCGGCTAGCGGGCGTTCGGAATGAGCAGTTCTTC
D: TRBD2
V: TRBV11-1
size: -
J: TRBJ2-1

CDR3: CASRPAGGWNNQPQHF
DNA: TGTGCCAGTAGACCGGCAGGGGGTTGGAACAATCAGCCCCAGCATTTT
D: TRBD1
V: TRBV19
size: -
J: TRBJ1-5

CDR3: CASSERLSAVSNEKLFF
DNA: TGTGCCAGCAGTGAACGCCTGTCGGCGGTCTCTAATGAAAAACTGTTTTTT
D: -
V: TRBV6-1
size: many
J: TRBJ1-4

CDR3: CASSLTSGGANEQFF
DNA: TGTGCCAGCAGCCTGACTAGCGGGGGGGCGAATGAGCAGTTCTTC
D: TRBD2
V: TRBV7-8
size: many
J: TRBJ2-1

CDR3: CASRREGAGPLSGANVLTF
DNA: TGTGCCAGCAGACGAGAAGGAGCAGGGCCACTCTCTGGGGCCAACGTCCTGACTTTC
D: -
V: TRBV9
size: -
J: TRBJ2-6

CDR3: CASSSPGQGRSPLHF
DNA: TGTGCCAGCAGTTCTCCGGGACAGGGGCGTTCACCCCTCCACTTT
D: TRBD1
V: TRBV6-5
size: many
J: TRBJ1-6

CDR3: CASSTSGGALEQFF
DNA: TGTGCCAGCAGCACTAGCGGGGGGGCCTTAGAGCAGTTCTTC
D: TRBD2
V: TRBV5-5
size: many
J: TRBJ2-1

CDR3: CASSLSGTLGEQYF
DNA: TGTGCCAGCAGTTTAAGCGGGACCTTGGGCGAGCAGTACTTC
D: TRBD2
V: TRBV28
size: many
J: TRBJ2-7

CDR3: CASSIYRPNSGNTIYF
DNA: TGTGCCAGCAGCATTTATCGGCCAAACTCTGGAAACACCATATATTTT
D: -
V: TRBV7-6
size: few
J: TRBJ1-3

CDR3: CASSWDIRSTNEKLFF
DNA: TGTGCCAGCAGCTGGGACATCCGATCAACTAATGAAAAACTGTTTTTT
D: -
V: TRBV6-1
size: many
J: TRBJ1-4

CDR3: CASSIEGLPTEAFF
DNA: TGTGCCAGTAGTATCGAGGGACTTCCTACTGAAGCTTTCTTT
D: -
V: TRBV19
size: many
J: TRBJ1-1

CDR3: CATSRDYPGTDYGYTF
DNA: TGTGCCACCAGCAGAGATTACCCAGGGACGGACTATGGCTACACCTTC
D: -
V: TRBV15
size: -
J: TRBJ1-2

CDR3: CSARIASGLAGGRLYEQYF
DNA: TGCAGTGCTAGAATCGCTAGCGGACTAGCCGGGGGCCGGCTCTACGAGCAGTACTTC
D: TRBD2
V: TRBV20-1
size: -
J: TRBJ2-7

CDR3: CASSSTSGIANTGELFF
DNA: TGTGCCAGCAGCTCAACTAGCGGGATCGCGAACACCGGGGAGCTGTTTTTT
D: TRBD2
V: TRBV13
size: many
J: TRBJ2-2

CDR3: CASSFRTSGRNEQFF
DNA: TGTGCCAGCAGCTTCCGGACTAGCGGGAGGAATGAGCAGTTCTTC
D: TRBD2
V: TRBV7-9
size: many
J: TRBJ2-1

CDR3: CASSVRVSRTDTQYF
DNA: TGTGCCAGCAGCGTTAGGGTTTCAAGGACAGATACGCAGTATTTT
D: -
V: TRBV9
size: many
J: TRBJ2-3

CDR3: CASSLWGRDRSSYEQYF
DNA: TGTGCCAGCAGCTTGTGGGGGCGGGACAGGAGCTCCTACGAGCAGTACTTC
D: TRBD1
V: TRBV5-6
size: few
J: TRBJ2-7

CDR3: CASSRDGTSYEQYF
DNA: TGCGCCAGCAGCCGGGACGGCACCTCCTACGAGCAGTACTTC
D: -
V: TRBV5-1
size: many
J: TRBJ2-7

CDR3: CASSTLGGPNYGYTF
DNA: TGTGCCAGTAGTACCCTTGGGGGCCCTAACTATGGCTACACCTTC
D: -
V: TRBV19
size: -
J: TRBJ1-2

CDR3: CASTPTSGRTYNEQFF
DNA: TGTGCCAGTACCCCGACTAGCGGGAGGACCTACAATGAGCAGTTCTTC
D: TRBD2
V: TRBV19
size: -
J: TRBJ2-1

CDR3: CASSRGDRGNEQYF
DNA: TGTGCCAGCAGCCGCGGGGACAGGGGCAACGAGCAGTACTTC
D: TRBD1
V: TRBV7-9
size: many
J: TRBJ2-7

CDR3: CSAKVQGAPLHF
DNA: TGCAGTGCTAAAGTACAGGGGGCACCCCTCCACTTT
D: TRBD1
V: TRBV20-1
size: -
J: TRBJ1-6

CDR3: CASRFLIDRGGNYGYTF
DNA: TGTGCCAGCAGGTTTTTGATCGACAGGGGAGGAAACTATGGCTACACCTTC
D: TRBD1
V: TRBV3-1
size: many
J: TRBJ1-2

CDR3: CSVVWAGASPSGANVLTF
DNA: TGCAGCGTTGTTTGGGCTGGGGCGTCCCCCTCTGGGGCCAACGTCCTGACTTTC
D: -
V: TRBV29-1
size: many
J: TRBJ2-6